This TCR beta chain was captured in a study of OX40 agonist ivuxolimab in advanced cancers. General study results and limits: The investigators did not determine what antigen specificity the expanded peripheral T cells had. Some nonresponders also had low normalized T-cell clonal expansion.

Sample share makes this clone medium-sized. Its antigen is still unknown. This CDR3 is built from 14 residues. The ends were cut back, 4 bases at V and 6 bases at J, with 13 bases in the middle. In germline, CDR1 is ENHRY, CDR2 SYGVKD. Clones were sequenced by immunoSEQ multiplex PCR, and TCRdb holds only the in-frame ones, with some missing. The sample has approximately 29,000 clones, around four fifths seen once; the top ten hold over 8.5%. Blood sampling was done at baseline, cycle 4 day 1, and cycle 7 day 1. The sequence derives from an adult with an advanced solid tumor such as melanoma, head and neck, liver or kidney cancer. The input for sequencing was CD4+ or CD8+ T cells sorted from blood, taken in a trial of the OX40 agonist ivuxolimab. This chain links TRBV10-3 with TRBJ2-1; D uncertain. CDR3 DNA: TGTGCCATCAGTGGCTCGGGCCCTCCCAATGAGCAGTTCTTC. It is translated as CAISGSGPPNEQFF.